These T cell receptor beta chains were read from a single sample in a study of identical twins. TCRdb called the 5' RACE reads again in MiXCR, with one record for every CDR3 protein. The table includes a few hundred thousand distinct CDR3 sequences, approximately 8.7% detected once. What was sequenced was naive T cells sorted from blood. These receptors originate from a woman between 45 and 65 years old in good health. CDR3s include the opening cysteine and the closing phenylalanine or tryptophan. A D gene is named only where the DNA matches it firmly. Clone sizes are given selectively: once, few, many, or a class where the clone is expanded.

v_call,d_call,j_call,clone_size,cdr3_aa,cdr3_nt
TRBV11-2,.,TRBJ2-5,.,CASSLAPLTVGQETQYF,TGTGCCAGCAGCTTAGCCCCCCTAACTGTTGGGCAAGAGACCCAGTACTTC
TRBV7-8,TRBD1,TRBJ2-2,many,CASSQLGTGGGELFF,TGTGCCAGCAGCCAGTTGGGGACAGGGGGCGGGGAGCTGTTTTTT
TRBV20-1,TRBD2,TRBJ2-1,.,CSARELASPPYNEQFF,TGCAGTGCTAGAGAACTAGCGTCACCCCCCTACAATGAGCAGTTCTTC
TRBV6-5,TRBD2,TRBJ2-1,few,CASSYFSSGRGGIEQFF,TGTGCCAGCAGTTACTTCTCAAGCGGGAGAGGAGGGATTGAGCAGTTCTTC
TRBV6-1,TRBD1,TRBJ1-1,many,CASSDRQGSLNTEAFF,TGTGCCAGCAGTGACAGACAGGGGTCCTTGAACACTGAAGCTTTCTTT
TRBV5-1,.,TRBJ2-5,few,CASREGRGQETQYF,TGCGCCAGCAGAGAGGGCCGAGGGCAAGAGACCCAGTACTTC
TRBV12-5,.,TRBJ1-4,many,CASGLIGTREKLFF,TGTGCTAGTGGCTTAATCGGGACTCGAGAAAAACTGTTTTTT
TRBV20-1,.,TRBJ2-3,few,CSASGSTDTQYF,TGCAGTGCTAGCGGAAGCACAGATACGCAGTATTTT
TRBV20-1,TRBD2,TRBJ2-1,many,CSAREQGTSYNEQFF,TGCAGTGCTAGGGAGCAGGGGACTAGCTACAATGAGCAGTTCTTC
TRBV7-8,.,TRBJ2-4,few,CASSFSSVLAKNIQYF,TGTGCCAGCAGCTTCTCTTCCGTCCTAGCCAAAAACATTCAGTACTTC
TRBV20-1,TRBD1,TRBJ1-2,many,CSAWDRVGYGYTF,TGCAGTGCTTGGGACAGGGTTGGCTATGGCTACACCTTC
TRBV29-1,.,TRBJ2-3,.,CSVTRDTQYF,TGCAGCGTTACCCGAGATACGCAGTATTTT
TRBV12-3/TRBV12-4,TRBD1,TRBJ1-4,many,CASSLGQGADEKLFF,TGTGCCAGCAGTTTGGGACAGGGGGCGGATGAAAAACTGTTTTTT
TRBV24-1,.,TRBJ2-5,few,CATARSLEGGTQYF,TGTGCCACCGCTCGGAGTCTTGAAGGAGGGACCCAGTACTTC
TRBV15,TRBD1,TRBJ2-2,.,CATSSGQGAFAGELFF,TGTGCCACCAGCAGCGGACAGGGGGCTTTCGCCGGGGAGCTGTTTTTT
TRBV6-6,.,TRBJ2-1,few,CASSKRGGNEQFF,TGTGCCAGCAGTAAACGAGGGGGCAATGAGCAGTTCTTC
TRBV20-1,.,TRBJ2-1,few,CSAAPSVAYNEQFF,TGCAGTGCAGCTCCTAGTGTTGCCTACAATGAGCAGTTCTTC
TRBV12-3/TRBV12-4,TRBD1,TRBJ1-5,.,CASSLRRQGINQPQHF,TGTGCCAGCAGTTTAAGGAGACAGGGCATTAATCAGCCCCAGCATTTT
TRBV4-2,.,TRBJ1-4,few,CASSPTTGRGEEKLFF,TGTGCCAGCAGCCCCACGACGGGGAGGGGAGAGGAAAAACTGTTTTTT
TRBV20-1,.,TRBJ2-1,.,CSARDGPGSTYNEQFF,TGCAGTGCTAGAGATGGCCCGGGGTCGACCTACAATGAGCAGTTCTTC
TRBV5-6,.,TRBJ2-1,.,CASSSEKYRVWWQFF,TGTGCCAGCAGCTCGGAAAAGTACAGGGTTTGGTGGCAGTTCTTC
TRBV20-1,.,TRBJ2-1,.,CGAGPSSYNEQFF,TGCGGAGCGGGCCCCTCTTCCTACAATGAGCAGTTCTTC
TRBV29-1,.,TRBJ2-1,many,CSVENSYNEQFF,TGCAGCGTTGAGAACAGTTACAATGAGCAGTTCTTC
TRBV7-9,.,TRBJ2-6,many,CASSRRSANVLTF,TGTGCCAGCAGCCGGAGGTCGGCCAACGTCCTGACTTTC
TRBV20-1,TRBD2,TRBJ2-3,few,CSARDEAGVPDTQYF,TGCAGTGCTAGAGATGAGGCGGGAGTTCCAGATACGCAGTATTTT
TRBV5-1,.,TRBJ2-2,few,CASSQTIGGELFF,TGCGCCAGCAGCCAAACCATAGGTGGGGAGCTGTTTTTT
TRBV7-9,.,TRBJ1-3,.,CASSYTTGNTIYF,TGTGCCAGCAGCTACACTACTGGAAACACCATATATTTT
TRBV11-2,TRBD2,TRBJ2-2,many,CASSPDPVAGAGELFF,TGTGCCAGCAGCCCAGATCCAGTAGCGGGAGCCGGGGAGCTGTTTTTT
TRBV12-3/TRBV12-4,.,TRBJ1-1,many,CASSFGPTEAFF,TGTGCCAGCAGTTTTGGACCCACTGAAGCTTTCTTT
TRBV5-6,.,TRBJ1-6,many,CASSFLGSPLHF,TGTGCCAGCAGCTTCTTGGGATCACCCCTCCACTTT
TRBV5-4,.,TRBJ1-3,few,CASSLVGGAGNTIYF,TGTGCCAGCAGCTTGGTTGGTGGGGCTGGAAACACCATATATTTT
TRBV24-1,.,TRBJ2-2,many,CATSDFPPRQLANTGELFF,TGTGCCACCAGTGATTTCCCACCCCGACAGCTCGCGAACACCGGGGAGCTGTTTTTT
TRBV7-9,.,TRBJ2-4,.,CASSLWGDTGRGRNIQYF,TGTGCCAGCAGCCTCTGGGGTGACACGGGAAGAGGAAGGAACATTCAGTACTTC
TRBV10-3,.,TRBJ2-1,many,CAISAVRLVSDEQFF,TGTGCCATCAGTGCCGTGAGACTAGTTTCCGACGAGCAGTTCTTC
TRBV12-3/TRBV12-4,.,TRBJ2-2,many,CASSPSRVQYTGELFF,TGTGCCAGCAGTCCCTCCAGGGTACAGTACACCGGGGAGCTGTTTTTT
TRBV16,TRBD2,TRBJ2-7,.,CASSQLAGGGYEQYF,TGTGCCAGCAGCCAACTAGCGGGAGGAGGGTACGAGCAGTACTTC
TRBV6-2/TRBV6-3,.,TRBJ2-2,many,CASSYPQSGGELFF,TGTGCCAGCAGTTATCCCCAGTCTGGCGGGGAGCTGTTTTTT
TRBV20-1,TRBD2,TRBJ2-1,.,CSARPGLAGYEQFF,TGCAGTGCAAGACCGGGACTAGCGGGCTATGAGCAGTTCTTC
TRBV27,TRBD1,TRBJ2-5,few,CASSLTRGLRETQYF,TGTGCCAGCAGCCTCACCAGGGGGCTTCGAGAGACCCAGTACTTC
TRBV12-3/TRBV12-4,.,TRBJ2-7,.,CASSWGLMSTYEQYF,TGTGCCAGCAGTTGGGGCCTTATGTCCACCTACGAGCAGTACTTC
TRBV14,.,TRBJ2-3,few,CASSQGIPASGTDTQYF,TGTGCCAGCAGCCAAGGTATTCCCGCGAGCGGCACAGATACGCAGTATTTT
TRBV20-1,TRBD2,TRBJ2-1,few,CSARGLAGGSSYNEQFF,TGCAGTGCTAGAGGTCTAGCGGGGGGGAGCTCCTACAATGAGCAGTTCTTC
TRBV27,TRBD2,TRBJ2-3,few,CASSSLGLARTDTQYF,TGTGCCAGCAGTTCACTCGGACTAGCCCGCACAGATACGCAGTATTTT
TRBV5-1,.,TRBJ1-4,few,CASSATPATTPNEKLFF,TGCGCCAGCAGCGCGACACCGGCTACAACTCCTAATGAAAAACTGTTTTTT
TRBV20-1,TRBD2,TRBJ2-7,few,CSARDPGTTPYEQYF,TGCAGTGCTAGAGATCCCGGGACTACCCCCTACGAGCAGTACTTC
TRBV5-1,.,TRBJ1-6,few,CASSLDGLLSSYNSPLHF,TGCGCCAGCAGCTTGGACGGCTTATTGAGCTCCTATAATTCACCCCTCCACTTT
TRBV2,.,TRBJ2-7,many,CASSENHEQYF,TGTGCCAGCAGTGAAAACCACGAGCAGTACTTC
TRBV4-1,TRBD2,TRBJ2-1,few,CASSQDWKLAGVAQFF,TGCGCCAGCAGCCAAGATTGGAAACTAGCGGGAGTAGCGCAGTTCTTC
TRBV12-3/TRBV12-4,TRBD1,TRBJ1-1,many,CASSPRTGGMNTEAFF,TGTGCCAGCAGTCCACGGACAGGGGGGATGAACACTGAAGCTTTCTTT
TRBV11-2,TRBD2,TRBJ2-2,.,CAARGVAGENRELFF,TGTGCCGCACGCGGTGTAGCGGGAGAGAACCGGGAGCTGTTTTTT
TRBV20-1,TRBD2,TRBJ2-5,few,CSARKLAGSRTQYF,TGCAGTGCTAGAAAGCTAGCGGGGTCCCGGACCCAGTACTTC
TRBV6-2/TRBV6-3,.,TRBJ2-7,.,CASTRQVEPLYEQYF,TGTGCCAGCACTAGACAGGTCGAACCACTCTACGAGCAGTACTTC
TRBV12-3/TRBV12-4,.,TRBJ2-7,many,CASTASLTYEQYF,TGTGCCAGCACGGCCAGCTTGACCTACGAGCAGTACTTC
TRBV20-1,.,TRBJ1-1,few,CSAAGTPNTEAFF,TGCAGTGCGGCCGGGACACCGAACACTGAAGCTTTCTTT
TRBV12-3/TRBV12-4,TRBD1,TRBJ2-7,few,CASSGQVTYEQYF,TGTGCCAGTTCCGGACAGGTTACCTACGAGCAGTACTTC